This T cell receptor (beta chain) was identified in a study of T cells in Graves' hyperthyroidism and ophthalmopathy. Germline trimming cut 11 bases from V and 2 bases from J; bases unmatched to any gene: 9. The CDR3 loop spans 14 amino acids. Germline V gene lookup returns CDR1 MNHEY and CDR2 SVGEGT. Amplified regions were TCR beta CDR3 sequences from RNA transcripts. A first-round RT-PCR of the TCR CDR3 used the HTBI primer set. TCRdb fed the multiplex PCR reads into MiXCR, producing one record per CDR3 protein. The sample has about 640,000 distinct CDR3 sequences, less than 25% seen once. The chain carries TRBV6-2 or TRBV6-3 and TRBJ2-1; 7 bases agree with TRBD1. Sequences were obtained from blood. The TCR sequence derives from a man aged 25-45 years with Graves' ophthalmopathy. The CDR3 DNA follows: TGTGCCGTAAAAACCGGGACAGCCTACAATGAGCAGTTCTTC. Translating gives CAVKTGTAYNEQFF.